The present entry profiles one T cell receptor beta chain with its context. Its specificity is unknown. This sample stems from a study of response to subunit inactivated influenza vaccine. Notes on the study in general: Seasonal influenza vaccination, on each occasion, was suggested by the authors to recruit few new T cells.

MiXCR was run by TCRdb on the RT-PCR reads, yielding one entry per CDR3 protein. The data show around 650,000 distinct CDR3 sequences, with 15% to 18% seen just once and roughly 11% held by the top ten. CDR3 length: 17 amino acids. Germline-derived CDR1 and CDR2 are WSHSY and SAAADI. With 0 bases clipped from V and 1 base from J, the junction kept 5 bases outside the gene matches. The chain is built from TRBV10-2 and TRBJ2-3, with TRBD2 identical over 9 bases. The sequenced sample was PBMCs from blood, obtained about 12 days after vaccination. The origin of this receptor is a middle-aged man who received an inactivated influenza vaccine. CDR3 in DNA: TGCGCCAGCAGTGAGTCCGGGGCTAGCGGGGGCACAGATACGCAGTATTTT. Its protein product is CASSESGASGGTDTQYF.